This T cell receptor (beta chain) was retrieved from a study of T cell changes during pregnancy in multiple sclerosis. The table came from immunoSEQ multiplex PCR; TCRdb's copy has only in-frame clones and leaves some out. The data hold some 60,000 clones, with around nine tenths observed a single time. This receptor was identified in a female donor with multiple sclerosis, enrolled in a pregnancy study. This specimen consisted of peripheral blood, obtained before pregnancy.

Here the CDR3 reads CATSRDRSSYNSPLHF. DNA for the CDR3: TGTGCCACCAGCCGGGACAGGAGCTCCTATAATTCACCCCTCCACTTT. V usage is TRBV15 and J usage is TRBJ1-6, with TRBD1 identical over 8 bases. The CDR3 spans 16 residues. Germline loops: CDR1 LNHNV, CDR2 YYDKDF (reference sequence). Unmatched junction bases numbered 3, after V lost 5 bases and J lost 0 bases.